Following are 18 T cell receptor beta chains from one sample sequenced in a study of blood T cells in healthy people across ages. Using a J-beta primer mix together with a sample-barcoded 5' primer, a second PCR was run for about 7 to 12 cycles. TCRdb reprocessed the 5' RACE reads via MiXCR and lists one record per CDR3 protein. The repertoire holds some 1,800,000 distinct CDR3 sequences, with 30% to 40% as singletons. What was sequenced was blood. Receptors were obtained from a human donor in good health.

This clonotype was seen a handful of times. The gene calls are TRBV29-1 and TRBJ1-1; TRBD1 is a possible D gene (5 bases). V lost 3 bases and J 7 bases, leaving 15 bases between the germline ends. This CDR3 region has 13 residues. CDR1 and CDR2 from the germline V gene are SQVTM and ANQGSEA. The CDR3 loop reads CSVETNRDDEAFF. CDR3 coding DNA: TGCAGCGTTGAGACCAACCGGGACGATGAAGCTTTCTTT.

J is TRBJ1-1 and V is TRBV5-1; maybe TRBD1 (5 bases). V lost 2 bases and J 0 bases, leaving 17 bases between the germline ends. CDR1 and CDR2 (germline): SGHRS, YFSETQ. The CDR3 contains 17 residues. The DNA of the CDR3 is TGCGCCAGCAGCTTATCCCGGGGGAGTTATATGAACACTGAAGCTTTCTTT. The encoded protein is CASSLSRGSYMNTEAFF.

This clonotype was observed a handful of times. The chain is built from TRBV7-6 and TRBJ2-3; the D is unclear. CDR1 and CDR2 (germline): SGHVS, FNYEAQ. Trimming stripped 1 base from V and 12 bases from J, with 17 bases between. This CDR3 contains 14 residues. The CDR3 here is CASSLELGSPHQYF. The CDR3 nucleotides read TGTGCCAGCAGCTTAGAGCTCGGGTCCCCTCACCAGTATTTT.

This clonotype was detected only a few times. J is TRBJ1-2 and V is TRBV20-1; weak D call: TRBD1 (5 bases). CDR3 length equals 12 residues. Germline-derived CDR1 and CDR2 are DFQATT and SNEGSKA (reference sequence). V was cut by 1 base and J by 7 bases, with 10 bases left in between. The DNA for the CDR3 is TGCAGTGCTAGAGTCGGGAGGGGTGGCTACACCTTC. It encodes CSARVGRGGYTF.

This clonotype was counted a few times. The chain joins TRBV29-1 to TRBJ2-3; unclear D gene. The CDR3 has 12 amino acids. V lost 7 bases and J lost 6, with 14 bases in between. Germline values: CDR1 SQVTM, CDR2 ANQGSEA. CDR3 sequence: CSAGASMDTQYF. CDR3 sequence (DNA): TGCAGCGCGGGTGCGTCCATGGATACGCAGTATTTT.

This chain connects TRBV4-3 to TRBJ2-7; a possible D gene is TRBD1 (6 bases). Germline V gene data show CDR1 as LGHNA and CDR2 as YSLEER. The CDR3 extends over 14 amino acids. The V end lost 4 bases, the J end lost 10 bases, and 20 bases lay between the germline ends. CDR3 sequence reads: CASSPGLGAGEQYF. As DNA, the CDR3 is TGCGCCAGCAGCCCCGGTTTGGGGGCGGGCGAACAGTACTTC.

This clonotype showed up many times. The gene calls are TRBV5-8 and TRBJ2-6; tentatively, D is TRBD2 (6 bases). V shed 1 base and J shed 4 bases, with 9 bases lying between them. CDR1 is SGHTS, CDR2 YDEGEE, per germline. This CDR3 is 15 amino acids long. CDR3 in amino acids: CASSLTGAGANVLTF. DNA of the CDR3: TGTGCCAGCAGCTTGACGGGAGCCGGGGCCAACGTCCTGACTTTC.

V and J are TRBV20-1 and TRBJ2-1, with TRBD2 matching 9 bases. The CDR3 is 15 residues long. Trimming cost V 1 base and J 3 bases; bases outside gene matches: 4. The V gene's germline CDR1 is DFQATT and CDR2 SNEGSKA (reference sequence). The CDR3 DNA follows: TGCAGTGCTAGAGCTGCTAGCGGGGACTACAATGAGCAGTTCTTC. Its protein product is CSARAASGDYNEQFF.

The chain joins TRBV4-3 to TRBJ2-5; tentative D call: TRBD1 (6 bases). The CDR3 is made up of 16 amino acids. Between the trimmed V and J ends, which lost 0 bases and 3 bases, there was a span of 14 bases. Germline CDR1 LGHNA, CDR2 YSLEER. CDR3 nucleotide sequence: TGCGCCAGCAGCCAAGATTGGCCAGGGGACGAAGAGACCCAGTACTTC. It translates to CASSQDWPGDEETQYF.

J is TRBJ1-2 and V is TRBV2, with D possibly being TRBD1 (5 bases). Trimming cost V 9 bases and J 0 bases, with 14 bases left between them. The CDR3 covers 14 residues. The germline CDR1 and CDR2 sequences are SNHLY and FYNNEI. The CDR3 spells CASYTGGPNYGYTF. The DNA for the CDR3 is TGTGCCAGTTACACAGGCGGGCCTAACTATGGCTACACCTTC.

The chain employs TRBV7-2 and TRBJ2-3, with D possibly TRBD1 on 6 matching bases. The CDR3 is 13 amino acids. Germline assignment: CDR1 SGHTA and CDR2 FQGNSA. V lost 5 bases, J lost 10 bases, and 16 bases lay in between. CDR3 in amino acids: CASSPTPGTPQYF. The CDR3 region has the DNA TGTGCCAGCAGCCCTACCCCCGGGACACCGCAGTATTTT. The full variable domain, rest sourced from reference TRBV7-2 and TRBJ2-3, is GAGVSQSPSNKVTEKGKDVELRCDPISGHTALYWYRQSLGQGLEFLIYFQGNSAPDKSGLPSDRFSAERTGGSVSTLTIQRTQQEDSAVYLCASSPTPGTPQYFGPGTRLTVL.

This CDR3 reads CASSSMDRGMNNEQFF. The CDR3 region has the DNA TGTGCCAGCAGTTCAATGGACAGGGGAATGAACAATGAGCAGTTCTTC. V and J are TRBV6-5 and TRBJ2-1; TRBD1 matches at 9 bases. Unmatched junction bases numbered 9, after V lost 4 bases and J lost 5 bases. CDR1 and CDR2 from the germline V gene are MNHEY and SVGAGI. This CDR3 has 16 amino acids.

Only a few counts were recorded for this clonotype. V gene TRBV20-1 combines with J gene TRBJ2-1; D remains ambiguous. CDR3 size: 17 residues. The germline V gene has CDR1 DFQATT and CDR2 SNEGSKA (reference sequence). With 0 bases removed from V and 0 bases from J, the gap between germline ends came to 15 bases. CDR3 sequence reads: CSARDDGSSTSYNEQFF. The CDR3 nucleotides read TGCAGTGCTAGAGATGATGGGTCCTCGACCTCCTACAATGAGCAGTTCTTC.

This chain links TRBV5-8 with TRBJ1-1, with D hard to call. Germline V lookup: CDR1 SGHTS, CDR2 YDEGEE. The CDR3 has 17 amino acids. V was pared by 6 bases and J by 2 bases, with 23 bases between. Written as DNA, the CDR3 is TGTGCCAGCACCAAGTGGGCAGGTCCGGAGGTAAACACTGAAGCTTTCTTT. Protein: CASTKWAGPEVNTEAFF.

This chain uses TRBV20-1 with TRBJ2-1; 7 positions match TRBD2. Germline CDR1 DFQATT, CDR2 SNEGSKA (reference sequence). This CDR3 region has 13 residues. V lost 3 bases, J lost 5 bases, and 4 bases stayed unmatched. The CDR3 sequence is CSASGGNHNEQFF. The CDR3 region has the DNA TGCAGTGCTAGCGGGGGGAATCACAATGAGCAGTTCTTC.

The chain combines TRBV20-1 with TRBJ2-1, with 9 bases matching TRBD1. The germline gives CDR1 DFQATT, CDR2 SNEGSKA (reference sequence). This CDR3 is built from 13 residues. V trimming: 5 bases; J trimming: 7 bases; junction bases outside the gene matches: 6. The CDR3 is CSAPRDRDNEQFF. Here the CDR3 DNA reads TGCAGTGCTCCCCGGGACAGGGATAATGAGCAGTTCTTC.

This clonotype was seen ten or more times. The chain joins TRBV7-2 to TRBJ2-5; 9 positions match TRBD2. The CDR3 is 14 residues long. Germline CDR1 SGHTA, CDR2 FQGNSA. Losses at the gene ends were 2 bases for V and 3 bases for J; bases not matched to a gene: 1. The CDR3 loop reads CASSLSSGEETQYF. DNA of the CDR3: TGTGCCAGCAGCTTATCTAGCGGGGAAGAGACCCAGTACTTC.

J is TRBJ2-3 and V is TRBV5-1; unclear D gene. Germline V CDR1 and CDR2: SGHRS, YFSETQ. The CDR3 is 15 amino acids. Deletions cut 0 bases from V and 1 base from J, with 9 bases between. The CDR3 region has the DNA TGCGCCAGCAGCTTGGAGGCTGCCCGCACAGATACGCAGTATTTT. This gives the protein CASSLEAARTDTQYF. Full variable domain (remainder filled in from reference TRBV5-1 and TRBJ2-3): KAGVTQTPRYLIKTRGQQVTLSCSPISGHRSVSWYQQTPGQGLQFLFEYFSETQRNKGNFPGRFSGRQFSNSRSEMNVSTLELGDSALYLCASSLEAARTDTQYFGPGTRLTVL.